The rows below give T cell receptor beta chains drawn from one sample of a study of cytomegalovirus exposure and HLA in healthy donors. Clones were sequenced by immunoSEQ multiplex PCR, and TCRdb holds only the in-frame ones, with some missing. Of about 150,000 clones in the sample, roughly 79% were seen once. Specimen: PBMCs. The origin of the receptors is a male donor in good health and CMV-seronegative. The CDR3 runs from the conserved cysteine through the conserved F or W. The D gene is left open where the match is weak. Expanded clones are given a class, and other clones once, few, many or no size at all.

>TRBD1|TRBV11-3|.|TRBJ2-7
TGTGCCAGCAGCAACGGACAGGGGCTCTACGAGCAGTACTTC
CASSNGQGLYEQYF
>.|TRBV30|.|TRBJ2-4
TGTGCCTGGGAGAATAGTGGGGAGGCCAAAAACATTCAGTACTTC
CAWENSGEAKNIQYF
>.|TRBV18|once|TRBJ2-3
TGTGCCAGCCAAATGGGGGGGCCAACAGATACGCAGTATTTT
CASQMGGPTDTQYF
>.|TRBV11-3|.|TRBJ2-7
TGTGCCAGCAGCTTATCGGGGGATGTTGTCTACGAGCAGTACTTC
CASSLSGDVVYEQYF
>TRBD1|TRBV15|.|TRBJ2-7
TGTGCCACCGAGGGACGACAGGGTTCGGACTCCTACGAGCAGTACTTC
CATEGRQGSDSYEQYF
>TRBD1|TRBV6-1|.|TRBJ2-1
TGTGCCAGCAGTTCCGGGACAGGGAGTCTCAATGAGCAGTTCTTC
CASSSGTGSLNEQFF
>.|TRBV30|.|TRBJ1-1
TGTGCCTGGAGTGACGCAGGGGCGGCTTTCTTT
CAWSDAGAAFF
>TRBD1|TRBV19|.|TRBJ2-2
TGTGCCAGTAGTACTTGGACAGGGGAGAACACCGGGGAGCTGTTTTTT
CASSTWTGENTGELFF
>TRBD1|TRBV4-3|.|TRBJ2-5
TGCGCCAGCAGCCAATCAGGGGGACAAGAGACCCAGTACTTC
CASSQSGGQETQYF
>.|TRBV25-1|.|TRBJ1-6
TGTGCCAGCACCCCGTCGGGAAGGAATAATTCACCCCTCCACTTT
CASTPSGRNNSPLHF
>TRBD2|TRBV7-6|.|TRBJ2-3
TGTGCCAGCAGCAGGACTAGCGGGGAACATACGCAGTATTTT
CASSRTSGEHTQYF